A selection of T cell receptor beta chains follows, all from one sample in a study of T cells after yellow fever vaccination. One entry per CDR3 protein results from TCRdb running MiXCR on the 5' RACE reads. The sample contains roughly 250,000 distinct CDR3 sequences, roughly 13% of which appear only once. The input for sequencing was CD4+ T cells sorted from PBMCs, taken 45 days after the yellow fever booster vaccination. The receptors were gathered from a man aged 30 to 45 who received the YFV17D yellow fever vaccine. Each CDR3 is given with its conserved first and last residue. The order of the fields is V gene, J gene, clone size, D gene, CDR3 DNA, CDR3 protein. D genes are given only for firm matches. For some rows the clone size is stated as once, few or many, or as a class when expanded; others skip it.

>TRBV20-1|TRBJ2-5|.|TRBD2
TGCAGTGCTAGACCCACTAGCGGAGAAGAGACCCAGTACTTC
CSARPTSGEETQYF
>TRBV7-6|TRBJ2-7|.|TRBD1
TGTGCCAGCAGCTTATCGTTCCCGGGACAGGGGATATACGAGCAGTACTTC
CASSLSFPGQGIYEQYF
>TRBV12-3/TRBV12-4|TRBJ1-5|.|.
TGTGCCAGCAGTTTGAGCCAGCCCCAGCATTTT
CASSLSQPQHF
>TRBV7-2|TRBJ2-1|few|.
TGTGCCAGCAGCTTAGTTCAAGAGCAGTTCTTC
CASSLVQEQFF
>TRBV6-4|TRBJ2-7|.|TRBD2
TGTGCCAGCAGTGACGGGGCGGGAGTGTACTTC
CASSDGAGVYF
>TRBV19|TRBJ1-2|.|.
TGTGCCAGTAGTAACAGGGTGAACTATGGCTACACCTTC
CASSNRVNYGYTF
>TRBV19|TRBJ2-5|.|.
TGTGCCAGTAGTATCAGAGACAGAGGGGAGACCCAGTACTTC
CASSIRDRGETQYF
>TRBV20-1|TRBJ2-4|.|.
TGCAGTGCCAATACCCCCGGGAGTAGCAAAAACATTCAGTACTTC
CSANTPGSSKNIQYF
>TRBV12-3/TRBV12-4|TRBJ2-7|few|.
TGTGCCAGCAGTCGGTACAGGGTATCCAACGAGCAGTACTTC
CASSRYRVSNEQYF
>TRBV4-3|TRBJ1-6|few|TRBD1
TGCGCCAGCAGCCAGGGACAGGCGAATTCACCCCTCCACTTT
CASSQGQANSPLHF
>TRBV20-1|TRBJ2-3|few|TRBD2
TGCAGTGCTAGAGCACTCGGACTAGGAAGCACAGATACGCAGTATTTT
CSARALGLGSTDTQYF
>TRBV11-2|TRBJ2-5|.|TRBD2
TGTGCCAGCAGCTTAAGGGTAGCGGGGGGCCAAGAGACCCAGTACTTC
CASSLRVAGGQETQYF
>TRBV20-1|TRBJ2-5|few|.
TGCAGTGCTGTAACTGGCCAAGAGACCCAGTACTTC
CSAVTGQETQYF
>TRBV5-1|TRBJ1-1|.|.
TGCGCCAGCAGCCCCGGCCCGCGCGGGACTGAAGCTTTCTTT
CASSPGPRGTEAFF
>TRBV14|TRBJ2-5|.|TRBD1
TGTGCCAGCAGCCAGTGGCGGACAGGCAGCCAAGAGACCCAGTACTTC
CASSQWRTGSQETQYF
>TRBV6-5|TRBJ2-6|many|.
TGTGCCAGCAGTTCAGTCTCTGGGGCCAACGTCCTGACTTTC
CASSSVSGANVLTF
>TRBV20-1|TRBJ2-3|few|TRBD2
TGCAGTGCTAGAGCCCCTTACGGGAGGACAGATACGCAGTATTTT
CSARAPYGRTDTQYF
>TRBV12-3/TRBV12-4|TRBJ2-5|.|TRBD1
TGTGCCAGCAGTTTAAGGGGACAGGGGGCGGAGACCCAGTACTTC
CASSLRGQGAETQYF
>TRBV12-3/TRBV12-4|TRBJ2-3|.|TRBD2
TGTGCCAGCAGTATAGAGAGCGGGAGTTCAGATACGCAGTATTTT
CASSIESGSSDTQYF
>TRBV6-2/TRBV6-3|TRBJ2-7|.|.
TGTGCCAGCAGTTACGGGGCGGCCTCCTACGAGCAGTACTTC
CASSYGAASYEQYF
>TRBV7-8|TRBJ2-6|many|TRBD2
TGTGCCAGCAGCTCTAGTCTAGCGGGAAGCTCTGGGGCCAACGTCCTGACTTTC
CASSSSLAGSSGANVLTF
>TRBV7-2|TRBJ2-5|.|.
TGTGCCAGCAGCCCCTTCACTTTATCGGGAAAAGAGACCCAGTACTTC
CASSPFTLSGKETQYF
>TRBV11-2|TRBJ2-2|.|.
TGTGCCAGCAGCCCACAATGGACCGGGGAGCTGTTTTTT
CASSPQWTGELFF
>TRBV4-3|TRBJ2-1|.|.
TGCGCCAGCAGCCAAGAGTCTACTAGCAATGAGCAGTTCTTC
CASSQESTSNEQFF
>TRBV7-2|TRBJ2-7|few|.
TGTGCCAGCAGCCCTCAACAGGGCAACCGCGAGCAGTACTTC
CASSPQQGNREQYF
>TRBV20-1|TRBJ1-2|.|.
TGCAGTGCTCCAGGTGTCCCTCGGGGGAACTATGGCTACACCTTC
CSAPGVPRGNYGYTF
>TRBV6-2/TRBV6-3|TRBJ1-2|few|.
TGTGCCAGCAGTGTCTGGGCCGAGAACTATGGCTACACCTTC
CASSVWAENYGYTF
>TRBV12-3/TRBV12-4|TRBJ2-2|few|TRBD1
TGTGCCAGCAGCCGCGCCCAGGGGGCTATTGGCGGGGAGCTGTTTTTT
CASSRAQGAIGGELFF
>TRBV5-1|TRBJ2-3|few|TRBD1
TGCGCCAGCAGTCTGACAGGGGGCCTCTCAGATACGCAGTATTTT
CASSLTGGLSDTQYF
>TRBV3-1|TRBJ2-5|.|.
TGTGCCAGCAGCCAAGATTTGGGACTTCAGTACTTC
CASSQDLGLQYF
>TRBV7-9|TRBJ2-3|few|TRBD2
TGTGCCACCCAGCGGGAGGGATTGACAGATACGCAGTATTTT
CATQREGLTDTQYF
>TRBV10-3|TRBJ2-3|.|.
TGTGCCATCAGTCCGTCCCTAGGTCCAGATACGCAGTATTTT
CAISPSLGPDTQYF
>TRBV24-1|TRBJ2-1|.|.
TGTGCCACCAGTGACCCCCTCGTCAGGGCGCAGTTCTTC
CATSDPLVRAQFF
>TRBV14|TRBJ2-1|.|TRBD2
TGTGCCAGCAGCCCAGACAGACTAGCGGGAGGGTTAGATGAGCAGTTCTTC
CASSPDRLAGGLDEQFF
>TRBV5-1|TRBJ2-5|.|.
TGCGCCAGCAGCTTGGAGGGGACTGGAAGCAAAGAGACCCAGTACTTC
CASSLEGTGSKETQYF
>TRBV7-9|TRBJ2-4|few|.
TGTGCCAGCAGCTTTTCACGGGGCCCGGGAAACATTCAGTACTTC
CASSFSRGPGNIQYF
>TRBV7-2|TRBJ1-5|few|TRBD1
TGTGCCAGCAGCAGAGACAGGGGAGGCAATCAGCCCCAGCATTTT
CASSRDRGGNQPQHF